The 21 T cell receptor beta chains in this list originate from one sample, sequenced in a study of blood T cell repertoires in COVID-19. The data were produced by immunoSEQ multiplex PCR, yet TCRdb's version contains in-frame clones alone and is incomplete. The table has under 150,000 clones, roughly 82% seen once. Sequencing was carried out using peripheral blood. These receptor sequences come from an elderly man with acute or convalescent COVID-19.

This clone has ten or more counts. The chain is built from TRBV19 and TRBJ1-5, with D possibly being TRBD1 (6 bases). The CDR3 contains 14 residues. The germline V and J ends were trimmed by 6 bases and 3 bases, with 12 bases remaining between them. Germline V gives CDR1 LNHDA, CDR2 SQIVND (reference sequence). The CDR3 bases are TGTGCCAGTAGGTACGGACAGTTCAATCAGCCCCAGCATTTT. Its translation: CASRYGQFNQPQHF.

The chain joins TRBV5-1 to TRBJ1-6, with 10 bases fitting TRBD1. The J segment lost 0 bases and the V segment lost 0 bases, leaving 3 bases of the junction unmatched. The germline gives CDR1 SGHRS, CDR2 YFSETQ. This CDR3 has 18 amino acids. The CDR3 is CASSLATGGSSYNSPLHF. The CDR3 DNA follows: TGCGCCAGCAGCTTGGCGACAGGGGGCAGCTCCTATAATTCACCCCTCCACTTT.

The chain couples TRBV30 to TRBJ1-2; D is uncertain. The V and J ends lost 8 bases and 2 bases respectively, with 21 bases between them. The CDR3 contains 15 residues. Germline values: CDR1 GTSNPN, CDR2 SVGIG (reference sequence). In DNA form, the CDR3 reads TGTGCCAAAAGCGGAGGGTTTGAATCCAACTATGGCTACACCTTC. Amino acids: CAKSGGFESNYGYTF.

This clone came up a few times. V usage is TRBV11-1 and J usage is TRBJ2-7; a weak D match, TRBD1 (6 bases). Trimming removed 6 bases at V and 0 bases at J, with 15 bases between. CDR1 is SGHAT and CDR2 is FQDESV in the germline V gene (reference sequence). The CDR3 totals 15 residues. The CDR3 DNA is TGTGCCAGCAGTACCCGACAGGCGGTCTCCTACGAGCAGTACTTC. Its translation: CASSTRQAVSYEQYF.

V gene TRBV5-1 combines with J gene TRBJ2-5; D is possibly TRBD2 (5 bases). The V gene's germline CDR1 is SGHRS and CDR2 YFSETQ. The CDR3 totals 14 residues. Trimming stripped 3 bases from V and 5 bases from J, with 14 bases between. In DNA, the CDR3 is TGCGCCAGCAGCTCCGGAACTAGTATTGAGACCCAGTACTTC. Translated: CASSSGTSIETQYF.

In this sample, this clone turned up once. V usage is TRBV6-5 and J usage is TRBJ1-1; D is possibly TRBD1 (6 bases). Germline values: CDR1 MNHEY, CDR2 SVGAGI. This CDR3 contains 14 residues. Trimming removed 6 bases from V and 0 bases from J, with 11 bases in between. CDR3 amino acids: CASRPTGMNTEAFF. The CDR3 DNA is TGTGCCAGCAGACCCACAGGGATGAACACTGAAGCTTTCTTT.

Notes on this clone: One junction end does not reproduce the germline sequence, and a read error may be involved. This chain connects TRBV3-1 (or the pseudogene TRBV3-2) to TRBJ1-1; D is possibly TRBD1 (6 bases). The CDR3 runs 14 residues. Germline V CDR1 and CDR2: LGHDT, YNNKEL (reference sequence). In nucleotides, the CDR3 is TGTGCCAGCAGCCCGGACAGATTGAATACTGAAGCTTTCTTT. This encodes CASSPDRLNTEAFF.

The CDR3 DNA is TGTGCCAGCAGCTCGTTCCGGGACAGGCACCACGAGCAGTACTTC. Amino acid sequence: CASSSFRDRHHEQYF. The V gene is TRBV7-2, the J gene TRBJ2-7; 8 bases match TRBD1. V lost 4 bases and J lost 5; bases outside the gene matches: 10. Germline lookup yields CDR1 SGHTA and CDR2 FQGNSA. The length of the CDR3 is 15 residues. The whole variable domain, remainder taken from reference TRBV7-2 and TRBJ2-7, is GAGVSQSPSNKVTEKGKDVELRCDPISGHTALYWYRQSLGQGLEFLIYFQGNSAPDKSGLPSDRFSAERTGGSVSTLTIQRTQQEDSAVYLCASSSFRDRHHEQYFGPGTRLTVT.

This rearrangement joins TRBV9 to TRBJ1-2; D call uncertain. Germline CDR1 and CDR2: SGDLS and YYNGEE. V lost 2 bases and J lost 2, with 7 bases in between. The CDR3 contains 13 residues. In DNA, the CDR3 is TGTGCCAGCAGCGTTGATCAGAACTATGGCTACACCTTC. Translation: CASSVDQNYGYTF.

The CDR3 sequence: CASSQGPQRGAPYEQYF. The CDR3 region has the DNA TGCGCCAGCAGCCAAGGGCCCCAGCGGGGGGCGCCCTACGAGCAGTACTTC. The V and J genes are TRBV4-1 and TRBJ2-7, with 9 positions matching TRBD2. J was trimmed by 2 bases and V by 1 base; bases with no gene match: 9. CDR1 and CDR2 (germline): MGHRA, YSYEKL. The length of the CDR3 is 17 residues.

The chain joins TRBV28 to TRBJ1-6; 7 bases fit TRBD1. Unmatched junction bases numbered 10, after V lost 5 bases and J lost 9 bases. CDR3 length: 15 residues. The germline V gene encodes CDR1 MDHEN and CDR2 SYDVKM. This chain's CDR3 is CASSPWTGRGSPLHF. The DNA of the CDR3 is TGTGCCAGCAGTCCCTGGACAGGTAGGGGTTCACCCCTCCACTTT.

This chain links TRBV19 with TRBJ1-1; D is ambiguous. This CDR3 contains 15 residues. The germline CDR1 and CDR2 sequences are LNHDA and SQIVND (reference sequence). With 0 bases removed from V and 5 bases from J, the gap between germline ends came to 13 bases. The CDR3 DNA reads as TGTGCCAGTAGTATAGACCCTGCCCAGGCGACTGAAGCTTTCTTT. Its translation is CASSIDPAQATEAFF.

The chain joins TRBV24-1 to TRBJ2-3, with D perhaps matching TRBD1 (7 bases). Germline V gene sequence: CDR1 KGHDR, CDR2 SFDVKD. CDR3 length: 17 residues. V was cut by 3 bases and J by 2 bases, with 17 bases left in between. CDR3 coding DNA: TGTGCCACCAGTGATGCGGGACAGCCCTCTCCCACAGATACGCAGTATTTT. Amino acid sequence: CATSDAGQPSPTDTQYF.

The chain has TRBV7-2 and TRBJ2-5, with TRBD2 matching over 9 bases. The CDR3 extends over 15 amino acids. V was pared by 7 bases and J by 5 bases, with 11 bases of the junction left unmatched. Germline values: CDR1 SGHTA, CDR2 FQGNSA. The CDR3 loop is CASIRGGGASETQYF. The CDR3 DNA reads as TGTGCCAGCATCCGGGGCGGGGGGGCCTCGGAGACCCAGTACTTC.

In this sample, this clone turned up once. The chain uses TRBV6-5 and TRBJ1-1; 9 bases are a match to TRBD1. The V segment lost 7 bases and the J segment 0 bases; nucleotides outside the gene matches: 3. The CDR3 runs to 14 residues. CDR1 and CDR2 (germline): MNHEY, SVGAGI. As DNA, the CDR3 is TGTGCCAGCACCGGGACAGGGATGAACACTGAAGCTTTCTTT. It is translated as CASTGTGMNTEAFF.

The genes are TRBV5-1 and TRBJ2-2; 7 bases are a match to TRBD1. Germline V CDR1 and CDR2: SGHRS, YFSETQ. The junction had 18 bases not matched to a gene; V was cut back by 6 bases and J by 7 bases. The CDR3 has 17 residues. CDR3 sequence: CASTPQSGRQGGGELFF. Written as DNA, the CDR3 is TGCGCCAGCACTCCCCAGTCAGGGAGACAGGGTGGCGGGGAGCTGTTTTTT. Looking up the rest from reference TRBV5-1 and TRBJ2-2 gives the full variable domain: KAGVTQTPRYLIKTRGQQVTLSCSPISGHRSVSWYQQTPGQGLQFLFEYFSETQRNKGNFPGRFSGRQFSNSRSEMNVSTLELGDSALYLCASTPQSGRQGGGELFFGEGSRLTVL.

This clone appeared once. The V call is TRBV18, the J call TRBJ1-2, with TRBD1 as a possible D gene (6 bases). Trimming stripped 4 bases from V and 1 base from J, with 16 bases between. Germline CDR1 reads KGHSH; CDR2 reads LQKENI. The CDR3 consists of 16 residues. DNA for the CDR3: TGTGCCAGCTCACAAACACAGGGATCTAGTAACTATGGCTACACCTTC. It is translated as CASSQTQGSSNYGYTF.

This chain connects TRBV27 to TRBJ1-1; D unclear. V lost 7 bases, J lost 5 bases, and 8 bases lay in between. CDR1 and CDR2 from the germline V gene are MNHEY and SMNVEV (reference sequence). This CDR3 is 11 amino acids long. CDR3 sequence (DNA): TGTGCCAGCATGGAGGGAACTGAAGCTTTCTTT. It encodes CASMEGTEAFF.

The genes are TRBV6-1 and TRBJ2-7; D unclear. V was clipped by 0 bases and J by 3 bases, with 15 bases between them. CDR3 length equals 16 residues. The germline CDR1 and CDR2 sequences are MNHNS and SASEGT. The CDR3 nucleotides are TGTGCCAGCAGTGAAGCGTTACAGAACCCTTACTACGAGCAGTACTTC. It specifies CASSEALQNPYYEQYF.

This clone was found once. The gene calls are TRBV28 and TRBJ1-6; 9 bases are shared with TRBD1. The V segment lost 3 bases and the J segment 5 bases; nucleotides outside the gene matches: 14. Germline assignment: CDR1 MDHEN and CDR2 SYDVKM. This CDR3 spans 19 amino acids. The DNA of the CDR3 is TGTGCCAGCAGTTTTCCGGGACAGGGTGGGGTATGGAATAATTCACCCCTCCACTTT. It codes for CASSFPGQGGVWNNSPLHF.

V gene TRBV5-6 combines with J gene TRBJ1-6, with 8 bases matching TRBD1. This CDR3 is built from 15 residues. Germline CDR1 is SGHDT and CDR2 is YYEEEE. V was clipped by 4 bases and J by 10 bases; unmatched bases: 10. This chain's CDR3 is CASSPVDRDDSPLHF. The CDR3 DNA is TGTGCCAGCAGCCCCGTGGACAGGGATGACTCACCCCTCCACTTT.